This entry concerns a single T cell receptor (beta chain). Its matching antigen is unknown. Clones were sequenced by immunoSEQ multiplex PCR, and TCRdb holds only the in-frame ones, with some missing. The sample yields 45,000 to 50,000 clones, approximately 94% seen once. The data belong to a study of T cell therapy after organ transplantation. Trimming removed 7 bases from V and 2 bases from J, with 18 bases in between. CDR3 length: 15 residues. Germline CDR1 reads MNHNS; CDR2 reads SASEGT. Study observations and caveats: Lower pretherapy CD8 clonality went with larger post-therapy fold change. Nonresponders had marked pretherapy clonal expansions and little post-therapy change.

The source was CD8+ T cells from blood, collected before autologous CMV-specific T cell therapy. This clonotype was obtained from a human patient who had received a solid organ transplant and had CMV disease. The gene calls are TRBV6-1 and TRBJ2-7, with no clear D. The CDR3 loop reads CASTEGRTIPYEQYF. The DNA for the CDR3 is TGTGCCAGCACAGAAGGACGGACGATCCCCTACGAGCAGTACTTC.